The 30 T cell receptor beta chains reported below all come from one sample, sequenced in a study of T cells in Graves' hyperthyroidism and ophthalmopathy. TCR beta CDR3 regions were amplified from RNA. The HTBI primer set served for first-round RT-PCR of the TCR CDR3. TCRdb re-derived calls from the multiplex PCR reads in MiXCR, one entry per CDR3 protein. The table lists some 500,000 distinct CDR3 sequences, around 15% of them singletons. The specimen sequenced was blood. The source is a woman aged 18-35 years with Graves' hyperthyroidism.

Regarding this clonotype: One base away lies a much larger clone, so this may be a sequencing read error. The chain has TRBV10-1 and TRBJ2-3; D possibly uses TRBD1 or TRBD2 (5 bases each). CDR3 length equals 14 residues. Germline V lookup: CDR1 WNHNN, CDR2 SYGVQD (reference sequence). The CDR3 sequence: CASSGGTRPDTHYF. CDR3 nucleotides: TGCGCCAGCAGTGGTGGGACCAGGCCAGATACGCATTATTTT.

Ten or more counts support this clonotype. The chain employs TRBV6-1 and TRBJ2-7; TRBD1 aligns across 10 bases. V shed 7 bases and J 6 bases; nucleotides not matched to a gene: 9. Germline CDR1 is MNHNS and CDR2 is SASEGT. This CDR3 comprises 14 residues. CDR3 bases: TGTGCCAGCACAACCGCCGGGACAGGGGCCGAGCAGTACTTC. Amino acids: CASTTAGTGAEQYF.

This clonotype was counted between two and nine times. The rearrangement uses TRBV4-2 and TRBJ1-1; D call uncertain. The CDR3 totals 16 residues. Germline V lookup: CDR1 LGHNA, CDR2 YNFKEQ. The V gene lost 1 base and the J gene lost 0 bases, with 12 bases spanning the gap. The CDR3 here is CASSQGEAVMNTEAFF. CDR3 DNA: TGTGCCAGCAGCCAAGGGGAGGCAGTCATGAACACTGAAGCTTTCTTT.

This clonotype was detected only a few times. The chain recombines TRBV6-4 with TRBJ2-7; D is tentatively TRBD1 or TRBD2 (5 bases each). Trimming took off 0 bases at V and 4 bases at J, with 13 bases between the two ends. The CDR3 is made up of 15 amino acids. CDR1 and CDR2 (germline): MRHNA, SNTAGT. DNA of the CDR3: TGTGCCAGCAGTGACTCGGGACCGAGGGGTTACGAGCAGTACTTC. Protein product: CASSDSGPRGYEQYF.

The chain has TRBV15 and TRBJ1-5, with TRBD1 identical over 8 bases. V lost 8 bases and J lost 12; bases outside the gene matches: 15. The CDR3 spans 14 residues. From germline, CDR1 is LNHNV and CDR2 YYDKDF (reference sequence). CDR3 protein: CATGRDRPHQGQHF. As DNA, the CDR3 is TGTGCCACCGGCCGGGACAGGCCACATCAGGGCCAGCATTTT.

There are many counts of this clonotype. V and J are TRBV27 and TRBJ1-5; a weak D match, TRBD1 (6 bases). The germline gives CDR1 MNHEY, CDR2 SMNVEV (reference sequence). The CDR3 is 12 residues long. V was clipped by 11 bases and J by 4 bases, with 12 bases between them. The CDR3 region has the DNA TGTGCCGCAGGGCAGGGGAATCAGCCCCAGCATTTT. This translates into CAAGQGNQPQHF.

This clonotype showed up many times. The V and J genes are TRBV30 and TRBJ1-2, with TRBD1 matching over 9 bases. V trimming: 0 bases; J trimming: 8 bases; junction bases outside the gene matches: 4. Looked up from germline, CDR1 is GTSNPN and CDR2 is SVGIG (reference sequence). The CDR3 has 13 residues. CDR3 coding DNA: TGTGCCTGGAGTGTACAGGGGGCGCGGGGCTACACCTTC. Its translation: CAWSVQGARGYTF.

This rearrangement joins TRBV19 to TRBJ2-2; 11 positions match TRBD2. Germline V gives CDR1 LNHDA, CDR2 SQIVND (reference sequence). The trim removed 2 bases at V and 3 bases at J, leaving 8 bases unmatched. The CDR3 is 18 residues long. For the CDR3, the DNA is TGTGCCAGTAGTATAATTGGTAGCGGGAGGGTGTACACCGGGGAGCTGTTTTTT. Its translation: CASSIIGSGRVYTGELFF. Full variable domain (remainder filled in from reference TRBV19 and TRBJ2-2): DGGITQSPKYLFRKEGQNVTLSCEQNLNHDAMYWYRQDPGQGLRLIYYSQIVNDFQKGDIAEGYSVSREKKESFPLTVTSAQKNPTAFYLCASSIIGSGRVYTGELFFGEGSRLTVL.

The chain couples TRBV30 to TRBJ2-1; TRBD1 matches at 10 bases. V was clipped by 2 bases and J by 9 bases; unmatched bases: 7. Germline values: CDR1 GTSNPN, CDR2 SVGIG (reference sequence). This CDR3 has 14 residues. The CDR3 sequence is CAWSKGQGPGEQFF. CDR3 DNA: TGTGCCTGGAGTAAGGGACAGGGGCCGGGTGAGCAGTTCTTC. The full variable domain, completed using reference TRBV30 and TRBJ2-1, is SQTIHQWPATLVQPVGSPLSLECTVEGTSNPNLYWYRQAAGRGLQLLFYSVGIGQISSEVPQNLSASRPQDRQFILSSKKLLLSDSGFYLCAWSKGQGPGEQFFGPGTRLTVL.

This clonotype was seen more than once but under ten times. This chain connects TRBV12-3 or TRBV12-4 to TRBJ2-7, with a weak D call TRBD2 (5 bases). CDR3 length: 14 residues. V was cut by 5 bases and J by 2 bases, with 13 bases left in between. The CDR3 is CASSPGLYAYEQYF. In nucleotides, the CDR3 is TGTGCCAGCAGTCCCGGACTTTACGCCTACGAGCAGTACTTC.

The chain joins TRBV9 to TRBJ1-3, with 7 bases that match TRBD1. J lost 2 bases, V lost 5 bases, and 4 bases had no gene match. Germline CDR1 reads SGDLS; CDR2 reads YYNGEE. This CDR3 region has 14 residues. The CDR3 nucleotides are TGTGCCAGCAGTGAACAGGGGACTGGAAACACCATATATTTT. It encodes CASSEQGTGNTIYF.

This clonotype was counted many times. V is TRBV7-2 and J is TRBJ2-4; 10 bases line up with TRBD2. Germline CDR1 is SGHTA and CDR2 is FQGNSA. J gave up 6 bases and V 5 bases, and 13 bases lay outside the gene matches. CDR3 length equals 17 residues. CDR3 bases: TGTGCCAGCAGCGGTGAGGGGGGCAGCGGGAGGGCAAACATTCAGTACTTC. It specifies CASSGEGGSGRANIQYF.

Many counts were recorded for this clonotype. The chain links TRBV6-1 to TRBJ1-2; 8 positions agree with TRBD1. The CDR3 loop spans 16 amino acids. CDR1 and CDR2 (germline): MNHNS, SASEGT. V lost 6 bases to trimming and J lost 4 bases; unmatched junction nucleotides: 13. The CDR3 region is CASRYLRDRPSYGYTF. The CDR3, as DNA: TGTGCCAGCAGATACCTCCGGGACAGGCCATCCTATGGCTACACCTTC.

This clonotype was recorded many times. The chain couples TRBV9 to TRBJ2-7, with 12 bases that match TRBD2. CDR3 size: 17 residues. V was pared by 0 bases and J by 5 bases, with 9 bases of the junction left unmatched. In germline, CDR1 is SGDLS, CDR2 YYNGEE. The chain's CDR3 is CASSVAGLAGGQDEQYF. The CDR3, as DNA: TGTGCCAGCAGCGTAGCGGGTCTAGCGGGAGGGCAAGACGAGCAGTACTTC.

This clonotype has a count of ten or more. This may be a read error: a much more frequent sequence differs by one nucleotide. This chain joins TRBV12-3 or TRBV12-4 and TRBJ1-2, with 12 bases matching TRBD1. This CDR3 is built from 20 residues. The CDR3 region is CASGFGGTGTGGVVNYGYTF. Written as DNA, the CDR3 is TGTGCCAGCGGTTTTGGGGGGACGGGGACAGGGGGCGTCGTTAACTATGGCTACACCTTC.

This clonotype was detected ten times or more. The gene calls are TRBV30 and TRBJ2-2, with D possibly matching TRBD2 (6 bases). There are 11 residues in the CDR3. In germline, CDR1 is GTSNPN, CDR2 SVGIG (reference sequence). CDR3 sequence: CGAGRSGELFF. CDR3 nucleotides: TGTGGAGCGGGCAGGTCCGGGGAGCTGTTTTTT.

This clonotype was counted ten times or more. The DNA of the CDR3 is TGTGCCAGCAGCTTGGGACAGGGAGAGACCCAGTACTTC. Encoded protein: CASSLGQGETQYF. The chain is built from TRBV7-8 and TRBJ2-5, with 9 bases aligning to TRBD1. Germline assignment: CDR1 SGHVS and CDR2 FQNEAQ. This CDR3 has 13 residues. Trimming cost V 3 bases and J 4 bases; bases outside gene matches: 0.

This clonotype has only a few counts. The V call is TRBV20-1, the J call TRBJ1-5; the D gene is possibly TRBD1 (5 bases). The germline V and J ends were trimmed by 1 base and 5 bases, with 9 bases remaining between them. This CDR3 contains 13 residues. CDR1 DFQATT and CDR2 SNEGSKA come from the germline V gene (reference sequence). The CDR3 reads CSARVSRDQPQHF. The CDR3, as DNA: TGCAGTGCTAGAGTGAGCAGGGATCAGCCCCAGCATTTT.

Ten or more counts support this clonotype. The J gene is TRBJ2-2, the V gene TRBV2, with D possibly matching TRBD1 (7 bases). Germline-derived CDR1 and CDR2 are SNHLY and FYNNEI. CDR3 length: 13 residues. V was cut by 7 bases and J by 5 bases, with 11 bases left in between. The CDR3 reads CASTGGFTGELFF. Here the CDR3 DNA reads TGTGCCAGCACAGGGGGGTTTACCGGGGAGCTGTTTTTT.

This clonotype was seen at least ten times. The chain carries TRBV15 and TRBJ1-6, with 7 positions matching TRBD1. The CDR3 is made up of 15 amino acids. With 2 bases clipped from V and 7 bases from J, the junction kept 5 bases outside the gene matches. The germline CDR1 and CDR2 sequences are LNHNV and YYDKDF (reference sequence). The CDR3 sequence is CATSRPGQRNSPLHF. The CDR3 DNA reads as TGTGCCACCAGCAGACCGGGACAGAGGAATTCACCCCTCCACTTT.

This clonotype was counted at least ten times. V and J are TRBV5-5 and TRBJ2-2; TRBD2 aligns across 7 bases. Trimming cost V 4 bases and J 0 bases; bases outside gene matches: 0. Germline assignment: CDR1 SGHKS and CDR2 YYEKEE (reference sequence). There are 14 residues in the CDR3. The CDR3 DNA reads TGTGCCAGCAGCGGACTAGCGAACACCGGGGAGCTGTTTTTT. Its protein is CASSGLANTGELFF.

This rearrangement joins TRBV7-8 to TRBJ1-4; D may be TRBD1 (5 bases). Trimming cost V 5 bases and J 2 bases, with 15 bases left between them. The CDR3 has 16 residues. CDR1 and CDR2 from the germline V gene are SGHVS and FQNEAQ. Here the CDR3 DNA reads TGTGCCAGCAGCCACGGGCAAGGGACGACTAATGAAAAACTGTTTTTT. This encodes CASSHGQGTTNEKLFF.

This clonotype came up many times. This chain connects TRBV9 to TRBJ1-4, with a possible D match to TRBD1 (5 bases). The CDR3 is 17 residues long. V was pared by 7 bases and J by 7 bases, with 26 bases between. Germline V CDR1 and CDR2: SGDLS, YYNGEE. CDR3 DNA sequence: TGTGCCAGCGGGGGTCGTGGACGTCTAGCCGGGGGTGAAAAACTGTTTTTT. Translation gives CASGGRGRLAGGEKLFF. Drawing the rest from reference TRBV9 and TRBJ1-4, the complete variable domain is DSGVTQTPKHLITATGQRVTLRCSPRSGDLSVYWYQQSLDQGLQFLIQYYNGEERAKGNILERFSAQQFPDLHSELNLSSLELGDSALYFCASGGRGRLAGGEKLFFGSGTQLSVL.

The chain couples TRBV6-4 to TRBJ2-7, with 8 bases lining up with TRBD1. The CDR3 consists of 18 residues. Germline V CDR1 and CDR2: MRHNA, SNTAGT. The V gene end was trimmed by 6 bases and the J gene end by 1 base; junction bases not matched to a gene: 17. CDR3: CASSLGGTGRVPSYEQYV. For the CDR3, the DNA is TGTGCCAGCAGCCTAGGGGGGACAGGACGGGTGCCATCCTACGAGCAGTACGTC.

This clonotype was observed many times. CDR3 loop: CASSLSRYEQYF. CDR3 in DNA: TGTGCCAGCAGTTTATCTCGCTACGAGCAGTACTTC. The chain uses TRBV12-3 or TRBV12-4 and TRBJ2-7; D not resolved. Deletions cut 2 bases from V and 3 bases from J, with 5 bases between. CDR3 length equals 12 residues.

This clonotype was counted only a few times. The chain carries TRBV2 and TRBJ2-1, with TRBD2 matching 9 bases. Germline CDR1 reads SNHLY; CDR2 reads FYNNEI. The CDR3 sequence is 13 residues long. V was pared by 7 bases and J by 4 bases, with 2 bases of the junction left unmatched. The CDR3 here is CASTAGGYNEQFF. In nucleotides, the CDR3 is TGTGCCAGCACAGCGGGAGGATACAATGAGCAGTTCTTC.

In its sample, this clonotype was seen many times. The J gene is TRBJ1-2, the V gene TRBV24-1; perhaps TRBD1 as D (5 bases). V was cut by 1 base and J by 13 bases, with 9 bases left in between. The CDR3 contains 11 residues. Germline CDR1 KGHDR, CDR2 SFDVKD. The CDR3 sequence is CATSDFGDFTF. In nucleotides, the CDR3 is TGTGCCACCAGTGATTTCGGGGACTTCACCTTC.

This clonotype was found many times. For the CDR3, the DNA is TGTGCCAGCAGCTTAGCCGGGAGGCCTAATTCACCCCTCCACTTT. Translating gives CASSLAGRPNSPLHF. The chain uses TRBV7-3 and TRBJ1-6; no firm D call. CDR1 SGHTA and CDR2 FQGTGA come from the germline V gene. The CDR3 is 15 residues long. Trimming cost V 2 bases and J 6 bases, with 11 bases left between them.

This clonotype was found many times. The gene calls are TRBV12-3 or TRBV12-4 and TRBJ2-5, with 12 positions matching TRBD2. The CDR3 spans 16 residues. V was pared by 6 bases and J by 2 bases, with 7 bases of the junction left unmatched. The CDR3 spells CASSPGLAGLQETQYF. CDR3 in DNA: TGTGCCAGCAGCCCAGGACTAGCGGGGTTGCAAGAGACCCAGTACTTC.

Concerning this clonotype itself: A read error is possible here, since a much larger clone lies one base away. The chain is built from TRBV19 and TRBJ1-2, with TRBD1 matching 8 bases. The CDR3 spans 14 residues. Germline lookup yields CDR1 LNHDA and CDR2 SQIVND (reference sequence). V dropped 5 bases and J dropped 6; count of bases not matched to a gene: 8. CDR3 protein: CASSPTGQAHGYTF. CDR3 DNA: TGTGCCAGTAGTCCGACGGGACAGGCTCATGGCTACACCTTC.